This is a list of T cell receptor beta chains from one sample in a study of CD8+CD57+ T cells in acquired aplastic anemia. TCRdb called the reads again in MiXCR, with one record for every CDR3 protein. The data show roughly 64,000 distinct CDR3 sequences, about 50% seen once. Material for sequencing was sorted CD4+, CD8+, or CD8+CD57+ T cells (not recorded which) from PBMCs. Receptors were obtained from a human donor in good health, serving as a control. Both conserved end residues are part of each CDR3. D genes are given only for firm matches. Some rows mark clone size as missing; the rest say once, few, many or name a class of expanded clone.

v_gene: TRBV24-1; d_gene: TRBD2; abundance: -; j_gene: TRBJ2-3; len: 15; CDR3nt: TGTGCCACCAGGACTAGCGGGAAGTCCACAGATACGCAGTATTTT; CDR3aa: CATRTSGKSTDTQYF
v_gene: TRBV19; d_gene: -; abundance: -; j_gene: TRBJ1-5; len: 18; CDR3nt: TGTGCCAGTAGTACCCCGCCGGGATTTTCACGGCGAGGTCAGCCCCAGCATTTT; CDR3aa: CASSTPPGFSRRGQPQHF
v_gene: TRBV25-1; d_gene: TRBD1; abundance: -; j_gene: TRBJ1-1; len: 13; CDR3nt: TGTGCCACCAGGACAGGGACCAACACTGAAGCTTTCTTT; CDR3aa: CATRTGTNTEAFF
v_gene: TRBV2; d_gene: -; abundance: few; j_gene: TRBJ2-3; len: 11; CDR3nt: TGTGCCAGCAGGTCGACTAGTACGCAGTATTTT; CDR3aa: CASRSTSTQYF
v_gene: TRBV7-6; d_gene: TRBD2; abundance: -; j_gene: TRBJ2-3; len: 12; CDR3nt: TGTGCCAGCGGGGGGGGGACAGATACGCAGTATTTT; CDR3aa: CASGGGTDTQYF
v_gene: TRBV2; d_gene: -; abundance: once; j_gene: TRBJ1-4; len: 12; CDR3nt: TGTGCCAGCAGTGGTTATAATGAAAAACTGTTTTTT; CDR3aa: CASSGYNEKLFF
v_gene: TRBV24-1; d_gene: TRBD2; abundance: -; j_gene: TRBJ2-7; len: 18; CDR3nt: TGTGCCACCAGTGCTAGGGACCCCGGCGGGAGTACCCCCAACGAGCAGTACTTC; CDR3aa: CATSARDPGGSTPNEQYF
v_gene: TRBV28; d_gene: -; abundance: few; j_gene: TRBJ2-1; len: 12; CDR3nt: TGTGCCAGCGAAACTCTTGGCAATGAGCAGTTCTTC; CDR3aa: CASETLGNEQFF
v_gene: TRBV7-8; d_gene: -; abundance: -; j_gene: TRBJ1-1; len: 13; CDR3nt: TGTGCCAGCAGATTACAGGAGAACACTGAAGCTTTCTTT; CDR3aa: CASRLQENTEAFF
v_gene: TRBV4-1; d_gene: TRBD2; abundance: -; j_gene: TRBJ2-7; len: 15; CDR3nt: TGCGCCAGCAGCCAAGTGGGACTAGCAGGTTACGAGCAGTACTTC; CDR3aa: CASSQVGLAGYEQYF
v_gene: TRBV19; d_gene: TRBD1; abundance: -; j_gene: TRBJ2-7; len: 13; CDR3nt: TGTGCCAGTAGGCTAGACAGGGCAGTCGAGCAGTACTTC; CDR3aa: CASRLDRAVEQYF
v_gene: TRBV28; d_gene: TRBD1; abundance: -; j_gene: TRBJ1-2; len: 14; CDR3nt: TGTGCCAGCAGTTTCCGGACAGGGGGCGGCGGCTACACCTTC; CDR3aa: CASSFRTGGGGYTF
v_gene: TRBV25-1; d_gene: -; abundance: -; j_gene: TRBJ1-1; len: 12; CDR3nt: TGTGCCGGCAGGTCAACTCGTGCTGAAGCTTTCTTT; CDR3aa: CAGRSTRAEAFF
v_gene: TRBV5-1; d_gene: TRBD1; abundance: many; j_gene: TRBJ1-2; len: 15; CDR3nt: TGCGCCAGCCGGGACAGGGGGACTCCAGACTATGGCTACACCTTC; CDR3aa: CASRDRGTPDYGYTF
v_gene: TRBV30; d_gene: -; abundance: many; j_gene: TRBJ1-5; len: 10; CDR3nt: TGTGCCTTCATCAATCAGCCCCAGCATTTT; CDR3aa: CAFINQPQHF
v_gene: TRBV19; d_gene: -; abundance: -; j_gene: TRBJ1-1; len: 13; CDR3nt: TGTGCCAGTAGCCTCGACAGAGCTCGTGAAGCTTTCTTT; CDR3aa: CASSLDRAREAFF
v_gene: TRBV7-8; d_gene: -; abundance: few; j_gene: TRBJ1-1; len: 13; CDR3nt: TGTGCCAGCAGCTTGGCCGGGAAGACTGAAGCTTTCTTT; CDR3aa: CASSLAGKTEAFF
v_gene: TRBV2; d_gene: TRBD1; abundance: -; j_gene: TRBJ1-3; len: 16; CDR3nt: TGTGCCAGCAGTGAAGACCCCGGGACAGCTGGAAACACCATATATTTT; CDR3aa: CASSEDPGTAGNTIYF
v_gene: TRBV29-1; d_gene: -; abundance: once; j_gene: TRBJ2-3; len: 14; CDR3nt: TGCAGCGTACCGACTAGAGGAGTCACAGATACGCAGTATTTT; CDR3aa: CSVPTRGVTDTQYF
v_gene: TRBV7-9; d_gene: -; abundance: few; j_gene: TRBJ1-6; len: 14; CDR3nt: TGTGCCAGCAGCCAGGACGGGGGAGATTCACCCCTCCACTTT; CDR3aa: CASSQDGGDSPLHF
v_gene: TRBV10-3; d_gene: -; abundance: medium-sized; j_gene: TRBJ2-1; len: 16; CDR3nt: TGTGCCATCAGTGGGATCACAGGGCCCTCCTACAATGAGCAGTTCTTC; CDR3aa: CAISGITGPSYNEQFF
v_gene: TRBV15; d_gene: -; abundance: -; j_gene: TRBJ2-7; len: 15; CDR3nt: TGTGCCACCAGCAGAGGTAGTATTTCCCGCTACGAGCAGTACTTC; CDR3aa: CATSRGSISRYEQYF
v_gene: TRBV28; d_gene: -; abundance: -; j_gene: TRBJ1-3; len: 13; CDR3nt: TGTGCCAGCAGGGTCAGGGCTGGAAACACCATATATTTT; CDR3aa: CASRVRAGNTIYF
v_gene: TRBV20-1; d_gene: -; abundance: -; j_gene: TRBJ1-1; len: 13; CDR3nt: TGCAGTGCCCGGCAGGCTGACGGCACTGAAGCTTTCTTT; CDR3aa: CSARQADGTEAFF
v_gene: TRBV10-3; d_gene: TRBD2; abundance: -; j_gene: TRBJ2-5; len: 16; CDR3nt: TGTGCCAGCAGCCCAAGTGGGGCGGGGGTGCGGGAGACCCAGTACTTC; CDR3aa: CASSPSGAGVRETQYF
v_gene: TRBV2; d_gene: -; abundance: -; j_gene: TRBJ2-7; len: 14; CDR3nt: TGTGCCAGCAGTGATGTTACGCGCGACTACGAGCAGTACTTC; CDR3aa: CASSDVTRDYEQYF
v_gene: TRBV3-1; d_gene: -; abundance: many; j_gene: TRBJ1-4; len: 11; CDR3nt: TGTGCCAGCAGCCAGGGGGAGACGGCGTTTTTT; CDR3aa: CASSQGETAFF
v_gene: TRBV7-9; d_gene: -; abundance: few; j_gene: TRBJ2-7; len: 13; CDR3nt: TGTGCCAGCAGCACCCGGGACAACTACGAGCAGTACTTC; CDR3aa: CASSTRDNYEQYF
v_gene: TRBV28; d_gene: -; abundance: many; j_gene: TRBJ1-6; len: 16; CDR3nt: TGTGCCAGCAGTTCCAGGGACGGGTCCTATAATTCACCCCTCCACTTT; CDR3aa: CASSSRDGSYNSPLHF
v_gene: TRBV2; d_gene: -; abundance: -; j_gene: TRBJ1-1; len: 11; CDR3nt: TGTGCCGGCAAAGGGGGCACTGAAGCTTTCTTT; CDR3aa: CAGKGGTEAFF
v_gene: TRBV2; d_gene: -; abundance: -; j_gene: TRBJ2-5; len: 12; CDR3nt: TGTGCCAGCAGTGGCAACGAAGAGACCCAGTACTTC; CDR3aa: CASSGNEETQYF
v_gene: TRBV7-6; d_gene: TRBD2; abundance: many; j_gene: TRBJ2-5; len: 15; CDR3nt: TGTGCCAGCAGCTTATCTAGCGGGAGGTGGGAGACCCAGTACTTC; CDR3aa: CASSLSSGRWETQYF
v_gene: TRBV25-1; d_gene: -; abundance: medium-sized; j_gene: TRBJ1-2; len: 14; CDR3nt: TGTGCCAGCAGTGACGGACTGCCCTTCTATGGCTACACCTTC; CDR3aa: CASSDGLPFYGYTF
v_gene: TRBV9; d_gene: -; abundance: many; j_gene: TRBJ2-1; len: 16; CDR3nt: TGTGCCAGCAGCGCCCGGGGGGCAGTCTCCTACAATGAGCAGTTCTTC; CDR3aa: CASSARGAVSYNEQFF
v_gene: TRBV29-1; d_gene: -; abundance: medium-sized; j_gene: TRBJ1-1; len: 14; CDR3nt: TGCAGCCTCGGAGCCGGGGGGATGGATACTGAAGCTTTCTTT; CDR3aa: CSLGAGGMDTEAFF